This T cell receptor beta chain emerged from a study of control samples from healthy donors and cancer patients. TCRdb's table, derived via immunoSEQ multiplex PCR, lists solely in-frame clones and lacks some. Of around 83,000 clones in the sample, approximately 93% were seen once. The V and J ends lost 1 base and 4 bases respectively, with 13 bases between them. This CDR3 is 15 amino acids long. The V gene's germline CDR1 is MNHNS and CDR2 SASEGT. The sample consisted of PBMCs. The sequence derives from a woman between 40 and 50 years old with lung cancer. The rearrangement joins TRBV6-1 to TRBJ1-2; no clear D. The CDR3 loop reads CASSEGGGIAYGYTF. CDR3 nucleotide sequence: TGTGCCAGCAGTGAAGGAGGAGGGATCGCCTATGGCTACACCTTC.